One sample yielded the 15 T cell receptor beta chains listed below, sequenced in a study of vaccination effects on CD4 cells after COVID-19. Scientists isolated CD4+ T cells after an approximately 10-day culture period ended. The cohort was immunized with two doses of either the BNT162b2 or mRNA-1273 vaccine. The antigens of these receptors remain unknown. Sequencing used immunoSEQ multiplex PCR; TCRdb keeps in-frame clones, though not all of them. Seen here are about 66,000 clones, roughly 80% observed once, and the top ten hold approximately 2.3%. Sequencing used CD4+ T cells from PBMCs cultured without peptide, obtained after COVID-19 vaccination. The receptors shown here come from a human donor who received a COVID-19 vaccine.

The chain couples TRBV6-4 to TRBJ2-3; 10 bases line up with TRBD2. The germline V gene encodes CDR1 MRHNA and CDR2 SNTAGT. V lost 5 bases to trimming and J lost 5 bases; unmatched junction nucleotides: 4. This CDR3 contains 14 residues. This CDR3 reads CASSLSGGGDTQYF. The CDR3 coding sequence is TGTGCCAGCAGTCTGAGCGGGGGGGGAGATACGCAGTATTTT.

This clone came up once. V usage is TRBV5-1 and J usage is TRBJ1-1; D is undetermined. Trimming took 1 base from V and 1 from J, leaving 8 bases between them. The CDR3 runs 14 residues. The germline V gene has CDR1 SGHRS and CDR2 YFSETQ. The CDR3 loop reads CASSLSSGNTEAFF. The CDR3 DNA reads TGCGCCAGCAGCTTGTCGTCCGGGAACACTGAAGCTTTCTTT.

This clone appeared a few times. This chain joins TRBV2 and TRBJ1-2, with D perhaps matching TRBD1 (5 bases). Looked up from germline, CDR1 is SNHLY and CDR2 is FYNNEI. V lost 1 base, J lost 3 bases, and 12 bases lay in between. The CDR3 consists of 15 residues. The CDR3 here is CASSEGWGRDYGYTF. In nucleotides, the CDR3 is TGTGCCAGCAGTGAAGGCTGGGGGAGGGACTATGGCTACACCTTC.

V and J are TRBV6-1 and TRBJ1-2, with 7 nucleotides matching TRBD1. Trimming at V came to 1 base and at J to 5 bases, leaving 7 bases not matched to a gene. Germline V gene sequence: CDR1 MNHNS, CDR2 SASEGT. This CDR3 comprises 15 residues. The CDR3 reads CASSEVGGQGYGYTF. The CDR3 DNA is TGTGCCAGCAGTGAAGTAGGGGGCCAGGGATATGGCTACACCTTC.

This clone was seen only a few times. The rearrangement links TRBV7-9 to TRBJ1-2, with D hard to call. This CDR3 comprises 13 residues. Between the trimmed V and J ends, which lost 6 bases and 5 bases, there was a span of 13 bases. Germline V gene data show CDR1 as SEHNR and CDR2 as FQNEAQ (reference sequence). The CDR3 spells CASSPGYLYGYTF. The CDR3 DNA follows: TGTGCCAGCAGTCCAGGTTATCTTTATGGCTACACCTTC.

The chain employs TRBV6-1 and TRBJ2-2; 7 bases match TRBD1. Germline V CDR1 and CDR2: MNHNS, SASEGT. The V segment lost 2 bases and the J segment 6 bases; nucleotides outside the gene matches: 6. The length of the CDR3 is 15 residues. The DNA of the CDR3 is TGTGCCAGCAGTGAATATGGGACAGCCCCCGGGGAGCTGTTTTTT. This sequence encodes CASSEYGTAPGELFF.

This chain joins TRBV7-9 and TRBJ1-4; 9 bases map to TRBD1. The CDR3 has 15 residues. The V gene end was trimmed by 5 bases and the J gene end by 5 bases; junction bases not matched to a gene: 6. Germline lookup yields CDR1 SEHNR and CDR2 FQNEAQ (reference sequence). CDR3 residues: CASSTDRGTNEKLFF. The CDR3 region has the DNA TGTGCCAGCAGCACCGACAGGGGGACGAATGAAAAACTGTTTTTT.

The V and J genes are TRBV19 and TRBJ2-3; D is uncertain. The CDR3 has 15 amino acids. Deletions cut 1 base from V and 2 bases from J, with 10 bases between. In germline, CDR1 is LNHDA, CDR2 SQIVND (reference sequence). The CDR3 DNA sequence: TGTGCCAGTAGTATAGTAGGCTACAACACAGATACGCAGTATTTT. Protein product: CASSIVGYNTDTQYF. Full variable domain (missing parts from reference TRBV19 and TRBJ2-3): DGGITQSPKYLFRKEGQNVTLSCEQNLNHDAMYWYRQDPGQGLRLIYYSQIVNDFQKGDIAEGYSVSREKKESFPLTVTSAQKNPTAFYLCASSIVGYNTDTQYFGPGTRLTVL.

Note on this clone: One end of the junction is discordant with germline, which a read error may explain. The V and J genes are TRBV7-8 and TRBJ2-6, with D perhaps assigned TRBD1 or TRBD2 (5 bases each). The CDR3 is 18 residues long. The germline gives CDR1 SGHVS, CDR2 FQNEAQ. Written as DNA, the CDR3 is TGTGCCAGCAGCTCGTTCTCTGGGGGACCCTCTTGGGCCAACGTCCTGACTTTC. Residues: CASSSFSGGPSWANVLTF.

The gene calls are TRBV11-1 and TRBJ2-7; 12 bases agree with TRBD1. This CDR3 is built from 14 residues. The V gene end was trimmed by 3 bases and the J gene end by 7 bases; junction bases not matched to a gene: 4. Germline V gene sequence: CDR1 SGHAT, CDR2 FQDESV (reference sequence). In nucleotides, the CDR3 is TGTGCCAGCAGCTTGGGACAGGGGGCGAGGGAGCAGTACGTC. Encoded protein: CASSLGQGAREQYV.

This clone showed up just a few times. The rearrangement joins TRBV5-6 to TRBJ2-2, with TRBD1 matching 8 bases. The CDR3 length is 14 residues. Unmatched junction bases numbered 4, after V lost 4 bases and J lost 5 bases. Germline CDR1 reads SGHDT; CDR2 reads YYEEEE. For the CDR3, the DNA is TGTGCCAGCAGCAAGACAGGGGAAACCGGGGAGCTGTTTTTT. Its protein is CASSKTGETGELFF. Based on the CDR3 plus reference TRBV5-6 and TRBJ2-2, the full variable domain is DAGVTQSPTHLIKTRGQQVTLRCSPKSGHDTVSWYQQALGQGPQFIFQYYEEEERQRGNFPDRFSGHQFPNYSSELNVNALLLGDSALYLCASSKTGETGELFFGEGSRLTVL.

The chain carries TRBV7-3 and TRBJ1-2; TRBD1 is a possible D gene (5 bases). Trimming left V 5 bases short and J 4 bases short, with 14 bases between. Germline CDR1 SGHTA, CDR2 FQGTGA. The CDR3 is made up of 14 amino acids. In nucleotides, the CDR3 is TGTGCCAGCAGCCGCGGCGGGACCGGCTATGGCTACACCTTC. Translation: CASSRGGTGYGYTF.

The V gene is TRBV15, the J gene TRBJ2-5; 14 bases map to TRBD2. CDR3 length equals 16 residues. The V and J ends lost 5 bases and 2 bases, in that order; junction bases with no gene match: 4. From germline, CDR1 is LNHNV and CDR2 YYDKDF (reference sequence). The CDR3 sequence: CATSERLAGGQETQYF. The CDR3 DNA sequence: TGTGCCACCAGCGAACGACTAGCGGGGGGGCAAGAGACCCAGTACTTC.

The rearrangement uses TRBV4-3 and TRBJ1-2; D unclear. Trimming removed 0 bases at V and 1 base at J, with 12 bases between. The CDR3 runs to 16 residues. Germline assignment: CDR1 LGHNA and CDR2 YSLEER. CDR3 residues: CASSQDSVSDNYGYTF. The CDR3 DNA reads as TGCGCCAGCAGCCAAGATTCGGTCAGCGATAACTATGGCTACACCTTC.

This chain connects TRBV10-1 to TRBJ2-7; TRBD1 agrees at 7 bases. CDR3 length: 14 residues. CDR1 and CDR2 (germline): WNHNN, SYGVQD (reference sequence). V was clipped by 8 bases and J by 1 base; unmatched bases: 8. In DNA, the CDR3 is TGCGCCAGCGTTATTACAGGGGAGTCCTACGAGCAGTACGTC. Its translation is CASVITGESYEQYV.